This TCR beta chain was recorded in a study of T cells in Graves' hyperthyroidism and ophthalmopathy. Notes on this clonotype: The antigen is unknown.

Newly diagnosed hyperthyroidism, duration under 2 months, in patients aged 18 to 65. Diagnosis rested on symptoms, serum thyroxine and TRAb, thyroid ultrasound, and orbital computed tomography. Template material for amplifying TCR beta CDR3 regions consisted of RNA transcripts. First-round RT-PCR of the TCR CDR3 relied on the HTBI primer set. TCRdb reprocessed the multiplex PCR reads via MiXCR and lists one record per CDR3 protein. The table shows about 400,000 distinct CDR3 sequences, with 15% occurring only once. Study-wide results and limits: Ophthalmopathy, which appeared later, was predicted by the model a median 6.5 months before onset. Among clonotypes expanded in thyroid above 0.001, most were also found in blood.

The germline V gene encodes CDR1 MNHNS and CDR2 SASEGT. V trimming: 11 bases; J trimming: 4 bases; junction bases outside the gene matches: 8. The CDR3 runs 13 residues. The sequence came from a woman in her 30s with Graves' hyperthyroidism. The chain joins TRBV6-1 to TRBJ2-7; 10 nucleotides match TRBD2. Sequences were obtained from blood. Here the CDR3 DNA reads TGTGCCGGGGTAGCGGGAGGAGGTTACGAGCAGTACTTC. This translates into CAGVAGGGYEQYF.